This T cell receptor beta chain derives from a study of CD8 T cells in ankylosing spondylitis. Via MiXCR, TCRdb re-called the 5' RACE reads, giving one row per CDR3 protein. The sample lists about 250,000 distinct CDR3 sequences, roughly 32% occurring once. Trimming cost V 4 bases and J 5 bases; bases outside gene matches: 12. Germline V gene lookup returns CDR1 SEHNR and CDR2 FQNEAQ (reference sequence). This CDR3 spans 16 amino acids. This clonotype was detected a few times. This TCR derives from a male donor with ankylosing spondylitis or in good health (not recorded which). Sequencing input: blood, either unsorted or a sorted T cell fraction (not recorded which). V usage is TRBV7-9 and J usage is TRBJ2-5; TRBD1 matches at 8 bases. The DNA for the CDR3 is TGTGCCAGCAGCTCCAACGACGGGGACAGGCTGGAGACCCAGTACTTC. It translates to CASSSNDGDRLETQYF.